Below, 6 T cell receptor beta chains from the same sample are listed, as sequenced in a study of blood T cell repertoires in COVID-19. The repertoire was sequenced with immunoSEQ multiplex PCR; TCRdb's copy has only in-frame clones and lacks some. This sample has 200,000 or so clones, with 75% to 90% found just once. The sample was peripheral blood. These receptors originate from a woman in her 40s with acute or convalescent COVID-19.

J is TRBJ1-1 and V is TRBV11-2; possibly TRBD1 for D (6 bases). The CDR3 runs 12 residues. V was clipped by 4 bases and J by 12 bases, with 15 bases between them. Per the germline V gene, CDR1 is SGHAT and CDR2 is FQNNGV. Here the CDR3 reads CASSSTGRQSFF. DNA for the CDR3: TGTGCCAGCAGCTCCACAGGGAGACAGTCTTTCTTT.

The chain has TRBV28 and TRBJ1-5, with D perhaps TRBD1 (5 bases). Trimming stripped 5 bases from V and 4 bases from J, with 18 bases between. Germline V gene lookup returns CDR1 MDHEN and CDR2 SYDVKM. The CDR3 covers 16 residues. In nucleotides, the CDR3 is TGTGCCAGCAGTCCGACGGGGCGGGGCTTAAATCAGCCCCAGCATTTT. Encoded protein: CASSPTGRGLNQPQHF.

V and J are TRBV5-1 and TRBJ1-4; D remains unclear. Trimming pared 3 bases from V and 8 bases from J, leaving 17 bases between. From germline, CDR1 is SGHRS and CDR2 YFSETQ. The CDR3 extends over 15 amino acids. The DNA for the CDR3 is TGCGCCAGCAGCTCCGGACCGGGGTCGGGGGAAAAACTGTTTTTT. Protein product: CASSSGPGSGEKLFF.

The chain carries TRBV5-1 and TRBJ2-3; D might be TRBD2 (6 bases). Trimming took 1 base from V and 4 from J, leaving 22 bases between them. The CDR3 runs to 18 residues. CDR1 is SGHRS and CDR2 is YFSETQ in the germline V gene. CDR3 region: CASSLKPRILGEADTQYF. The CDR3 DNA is TGCGCCAGCAGCTTGAAGCCGCGGATCTTGGGGGAGGCAGATACGCAGTATTTT.

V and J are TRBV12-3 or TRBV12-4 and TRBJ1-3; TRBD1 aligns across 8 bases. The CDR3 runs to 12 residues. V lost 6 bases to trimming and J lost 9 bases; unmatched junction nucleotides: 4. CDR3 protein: CASRETGATIYF. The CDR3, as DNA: TGTGCCAGCAGAGAGACAGGGGCCACCATATATTTT.

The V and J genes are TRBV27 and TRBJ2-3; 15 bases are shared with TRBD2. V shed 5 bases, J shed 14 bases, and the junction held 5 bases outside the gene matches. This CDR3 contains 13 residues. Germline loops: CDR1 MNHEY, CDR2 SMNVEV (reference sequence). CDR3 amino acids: CASSGTSGGLRYF. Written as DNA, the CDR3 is TGTGCCAGCAGTGGGACTAGCGGGGGGTTACGGTATTTT.